The clone carrying this TCR beta chain appeared once. The antigen remains undetermined. Blood samples were obtained at baseline, cycle 4 day 1, and cycle 7 day 1. The entry originates in a study of OX40 agonist ivuxolimab in advanced cancers. Study-level background: Patients were 82.7% male with ages about 23 to 90, mean around 58. Study-level findings and limits: CD4+ and CD8+ T cells in blood underwent clonal expansion by week 6 at 0.1 to 3.0 mg/kg. On average, CD8+ T cells showed a greater number of expanded clones than CD4+.

Libraries were prepared by immunoSEQ multiplex PCR; TCRdb keeps only in-frame clonotypes and omits some of them. The data hold about 73,000 clones, with 80% to 90% observed a single time. Losses at the gene ends were 5 bases for V and 4 bases for J; bases not matched to a gene: 10. CDR3 length: 15 residues. CDR1 and CDR2 (germline): LNHDA, SQIVND (reference sequence). Sequenced here: CD4+ or CD8+ T cells sorted from blood, sampled in a trial of the OX40 agonist ivuxolimab. This receptor was taken from an adult with an advanced solid tumor such as melanoma, head and neck, liver or kidney cancer. J is TRBJ1-2 and V is TRBV19, with TRBD1 matching over 7 bases. CDR3: CASSDPGQRFYGYTF. CDR3 coding DNA: TGTGCCAGTAGTGACCCGGGACAGAGGTTCTATGGCTACACCTTC.